These T cell receptor beta chains were read from a single sample in a study of neurological immune-mediated disorders. MiXCR, applied by TCRdb to the 5' RACE reads, yields one record per CDR3 protein. This repertoire shows tens of thousands of distinct CDR3 sequences, under 2% found once; its top ten account for roughly 2%. Sequencing was performed on PBMCs. All receptors derive from a woman aged 40 to 55 with multiple sclerosis. The CDR3 runs from the conserved cysteine through the conserved F or W. Fields, in order: V gene, J gene, D gene, clone size, CDR3 DNA, CDR3 protein. The D gene is left open where the match is weak. A row's size may be missing; if present it is once, few, many or a size class.

>TRBV20-1|TRBJ2-1|-|many
TGCAGTGCTAGAGATAGACGGTTCGAGGGACCCTACAATGAGCAGTTCTTC
CSARDRRFEGPYNEQFF
>TRBV4-1|TRBJ1-6|-|-
TGCGCCAGCAGCCACCCGGGACTTTATAATTCACCCCTCCACTTT
CASSHPGLYNSPLHF
>TRBV5-1|TRBJ2-1|-|many
TGCGCCAGCACCCCTCCTGGCAGCTCCTACAATGAGCAGTTCTTC
CASTPPGSSYNEQFF
>TRBV7-6|TRBJ2-1|TRBD2|many
TGTGCCAGCAGCCTCGCGGGGGGGCGAAGCAATGAGCAGTTCTTC
CASSLAGGRSNEQFF
>TRBV5-6|TRBJ2-3|-|many
TGTGCCAGCAGCTTGGCCGGGTTGGAAAACACAGATACGCAGTATTTT
CASSLAGLENTDTQYF
>TRBV6-2/TRBV6-3|TRBJ2-4|TRBD1|many
TGTGCCAGCAGATTCCGGGACAGTTTCGGCAAAAACATTCAGTACTTC
CASRFRDSFGKNIQYF
>TRBV7-8|TRBJ2-1|-|many
TGTGCCAGCAGCTCCTCCGTGAGTAGGGCCTCCTACAATGAGCAGTTCTTC
CASSSSVSRASYNEQFF
>TRBV20-1|TRBJ1-1|-|many
TGCAGTGCTAGCCTTACGGGGACTGAAGCTTTCTTT
CSASLTGTEAFF
>TRBV6-5|TRBJ2-7|-|many
TGTGCCAGCAGTCCGAAGTTAGGGGACGAGCAGTACTTC
CASSPKLGDEQYF
>TRBV20-1|TRBJ2-1|TRBD1|many
TGCAGTGCAATTACAGGGGCTCTCTTCTACAATGAGCAGTTCTTC
CSAITGALFYNEQFF
>TRBV9|TRBJ2-2|TRBD2|few
TGTGCCAGCAGCGTAGACGGGGGGGGCACCGGGGAGCTGTTTTTT
CASSVDGGGTGELFF
>TRBV6-6|TRBJ1-3|-|many
TGTGCCAGCAGTTACTCGGTGAACACCATATATTTT
CASSYSVNTIYF
>TRBV12-3/TRBV12-4|TRBJ2-1|-|many
TGTGCTCCGGGGCCCGGGCCCGGGGACGAGCAGTTCTTC
CAPGPGPGDEQFF
>TRBV11-2|TRBJ2-6|-|many
TGTGCCAGCAGCTTACCTCCCTCCCCGGGATTTAGTCTCGGGGCCAACGTCCTGACTTTC
CASSLPPSPGFSLGANVLTF
>TRBV7-8|TRBJ2-1|-|many
TGTGCCAGCAGCCCCCTGGCGGGGTCCTACAATGAGCAGTTCTTC
CASSPLAGSYNEQFF
>TRBV5-1|TRBJ2-1|TRBD1|many
TGCGCCAGCAGCCCCCAGGGGACAGGGGTGGGTGAGCAGTTCTTC
CASSPQGTGVGEQFF
>TRBV2|TRBJ1-5|-|many
TGTGCCAGCAAAGACAGCGAGGATCAGCCCCAGCATTTT
CASKDSEDQPQHF
>TRBV20-1|TRBJ1-4|-|many
TGCAGTGCTAGAAGTCCAAGGCATGAAAAACTGTTTTTT
CSARSPRHEKLFF
>TRBV20-1|TRBJ1-5|-|many
TGCAGTGCTAGAGATTCTCTTAGCAATCAGCCCCAGCATTTT
CSARDSLSNQPQHF
>TRBV12-3/TRBV12-4|TRBJ2-1|-|many
TGTGCCAGCAGTCGGGACAACTACAATGAGCAGTTCTTC
CASSRDNYNEQFF
>TRBV12-3/TRBV12-4|TRBJ2-7|-|many
TGTGCCAGCAGTCTGCAGGCTCCGAGGAACGAGCAGTACTTC
CASSLQAPRNEQYF
>TRBV5-1|TRBJ2-7|TRBD1|many
TGCGCCAGCAGTCCCGGACAGGGAAACGAGCAGTACTTC
CASSPGQGNEQYF
>TRBV5-1|TRBJ2-7|-|many
TGCGCCAGCAGCGACGACAGGTCCCCCTACGAGCAGTACTTC
CASSDDRSPYEQYF
>TRBV15|TRBJ2-5|TRBD2|many
TGTGCCACCAGCACTGAGTGGGGGGGTGAGACCCAGTACTTC
CATSTEWGGETQYF
>TRBV20-1|TRBJ1-2|TRBD1|many
TGCAGTGCTAGCAGACAGGGGGGGCCAGGACCCTATGGCTACACCTTC
CSASRQGGPGPYGYTF
>TRBV5-5|TRBJ1-6|-|many
TGTGCCAGCAGCTTACTGCCTAATTCACCCCTCCACTTT
CASSLLPNSPLHF
>TRBV2|TRBJ2-3|TRBD2|many
TGTGCCGGGGGGGGACCTTTCACAGATACGCAGTATTTT
CAGGGPFTDTQYF
>TRBV20-1|TRBJ2-1|-|many
TGCAGTGCTAGAGATACCGGAGCTCGGGAGCAGTTCTTC
CSARDTGAREQFF
>TRBV6-6|TRBJ2-7|TRBD2|many
TGTGCCAGCAGAATCACTAGCGGGGGGTCCTACGAGCAGTACTTC
CASRITSGGSYEQYF